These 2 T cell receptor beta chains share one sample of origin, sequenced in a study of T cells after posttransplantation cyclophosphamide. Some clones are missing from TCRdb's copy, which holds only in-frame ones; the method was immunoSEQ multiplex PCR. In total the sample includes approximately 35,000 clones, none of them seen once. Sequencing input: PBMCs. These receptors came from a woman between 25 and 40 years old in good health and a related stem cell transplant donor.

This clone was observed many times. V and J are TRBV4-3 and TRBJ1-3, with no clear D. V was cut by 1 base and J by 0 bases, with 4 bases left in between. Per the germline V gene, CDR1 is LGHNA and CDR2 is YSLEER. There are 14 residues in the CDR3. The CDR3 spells CASSQAFSGNTIYF. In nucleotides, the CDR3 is TGCGCCAGCAGCCAAGCGTTCTCTGGAAACACCATATATTTT.

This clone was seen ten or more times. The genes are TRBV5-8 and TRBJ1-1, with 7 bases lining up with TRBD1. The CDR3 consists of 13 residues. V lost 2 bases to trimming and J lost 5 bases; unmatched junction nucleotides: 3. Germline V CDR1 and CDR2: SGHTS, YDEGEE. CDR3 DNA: TGTGCCAGCAGCTTATCAGGGGGGACTGAAGCTTTCTTT. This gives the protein CASSLSGGTEAFF.